Following are 12 T cell receptor beta chains from one sample sequenced in a study of T cells in Graves' hyperthyroidism and ophthalmopathy. RNA transcripts were the template for amplifying TCR beta CDR3 regions. The study used the HTBI primer set for a first-round RT-PCR of the TCR CDR3. A single record per CDR3 protein comes from TCRdb applying MiXCR to the multiplex PCR reads. This sample has 160,000 or so distinct CDR3 sequences, with over 7.5% found just once. Sample: blood. The source is a woman aged 18-29 years with Graves' hyperthyroidism that later progressed to Graves' ophthalmopathy.

The rearrangement uses TRBV20-1 and TRBJ2-2; TRBD2 is a possible D gene (6 bases). Trimming stripped 2 bases from V and 1 base from J, with 11 bases between. The CDR3 spans 15 residues. From germline, CDR1 is DFQATT and CDR2 SNEGSKA (reference sequence). DNA for the CDR3: TGCAGTGCTAGATCCGGGGGAATGAACACCGGGGAGCTGTTTTTT. This encodes CSARSGGMNTGELFF.

This clonotype was picked up many times. This chain joins TRBV2 and TRBJ2-7; 11 positions match TRBD2. V dropped 4 bases and J dropped 6; count of bases not matched to a gene: 8. CDR1 SNHLY and CDR2 FYNNEI come from the germline V gene. The length of the CDR3 is 15 residues. The DNA for the CDR3 is TGTGCCAGCAGTGTAGAACTAGCGGGAGCTACCGAGCAGTACTTC. Residues: CASSVELAGATEQYF.

CDR3 sequence (DNA): TGTGCCAGCAGTCCCGGCCTCCGTCAGCCCCAGCATTTT. The encoded protein is CASSPGLRQPQHF. This chain links TRBV6-1 with TRBJ1-5; D is ambiguous. V was shortened by 5 bases and J by 6 bases, with 11 bases between the two germline ends. This CDR3 has 13 residues. Germline values: CDR1 MNHNS, CDR2 SASEGT.

The sample holds many counts of this clonotype. The rearrangement joins TRBV20-1 to TRBJ2-1; 10 bases are shared with TRBD2. Germline V CDR1 and CDR2: DFQATT, SNEGSKA (reference sequence). Trimming cost V 5 bases and J 4 bases; bases outside gene matches: 8. The CDR3 contains 15 residues. The DNA for the CDR3 is TGCAGTGCTGCTGAAGCGGGAGGGGGATACAATGAGCAGTTCTTC. Translating gives CSAAEAGGGYNEQFF.

This clonotype appeared many times. The gene calls are TRBV5-1 and TRBJ1-1, with D uncertain. V gave up 0 bases and J gave up 1 base, with 10 bases separating them. From germline, CDR1 is SGHRS and CDR2 YFSETQ. This CDR3 has 15 residues. CDR3: CASSLDGPRNTEAFF. Here the CDR3 DNA reads TGCGCCAGCAGCTTGGACGGACCCCGGAACACTGAAGCTTTCTTT.

Many counts were recorded for this clonotype. The rearrangement uses TRBV6-1 and TRBJ1-2; weak D call: TRBD1 (6 bases). Germline V gene sequence: CDR1 MNHNS, CDR2 SASEGT. Between the trimmed V and J ends, which lost 5 bases and 1 base, there was a span of 14 bases. This CDR3 has 15 residues. Written as DNA, the CDR3 is TGTGCCAGCAGTTCCGGCGACAGGATTAACTATGGCTACACCTTC. This sequence encodes CASSSGDRINYGYTF.

This clonotype has ten or more counts. This chain uses TRBV15 with TRBJ1-6; 9 bases are shared with TRBD1. The CDR3 spans 18 residues. Germline lookup yields CDR1 LNHNV and CDR2 YYDKDF (reference sequence). With 2 bases clipped from V and 5 bases from J, the junction kept 10 bases outside the gene matches. The CDR3 DNA reads as TGTGCCACCAGCAGACCTCCGGACAGGGGCTTTCATAATTCACCCCTCCACTTT. Translated, it gives CATSRPPDRGFHNSPLHF.

Many counts were recorded for this clonotype. The chain combines TRBV12-3 or TRBV12-4 with TRBJ2-2; D is uncertain. The CDR3 is 14 residues long. Trimming stripped 3 bases from V and 0 bases from J, with 5 bases between. The CDR3, as DNA: TGTGCCAGCAGTTTTTACGCGAACACCGGGGAGCTGTTTTTT. Its protein product is CASSFYANTGELFF.

The chain recombines TRBV4-1 with TRBJ2-1, with D hard to call. The V gene lost 1 base and the J gene lost 5 bases, with 9 bases spanning the gap. CDR1 is MGHRA, CDR2 YSYEKL, per germline. This CDR3 has 14 residues. The CDR3 here is CASSQVANHNEQFF. The CDR3 nucleotides read TGCGCCAGCAGCCAAGTCGCAAATCACAATGAGCAGTTCTTC.

This clonotype was observed a few times. The chain has TRBV28 and TRBJ1-4; D is perhaps TRBD1 (5 bases). Trimming cost V 10 bases and J 4 bases, with 13 bases left between them. The CDR3 runs 13 residues. The germline gives CDR1 MDHEN, CDR2 SYDVKM. The CDR3 loop reads CATTGEVNEKLFF. DNA for the CDR3: TGTGCCACCACGGGGGAAGTTAATGAAAAACTGTTTTTT.

This clonotype appeared a few times. A read error is likely, as this CDR3 ends without the conserved phenylalanine or tryptophan. The gene calls are TRBV20-1 and TRBJ2-5; tentatively, D is TRBD1 (5 bases). With 5 bases removed from V and 0 bases from J, the gap between germline ends came to 19 bases. CDR1 and CDR2 from the germline V gene are DFQATT and SNEGSKA (reference sequence). This CDR3 region has 16 residues. Here the CDR3 reads CSASTAGIGYQETQYS. DNA of the CDR3: TGCAGTGCTTCCACCGCAGGGATCGGGTACCAAGAGACCCAGTACTCC.

There are many counts of this clonotype. V is TRBV12-3 or TRBV12-4 and J is TRBJ1-1; D possibly corresponds to TRBD1 (6 bases). The V and J ends lost 3 bases and 6 bases respectively, with 14 bases between them. The CDR3 runs 14 residues. CDR3 sequence (DNA): TGTGCCAGCAGTTTGGACTTGGAGGGGGCTGAAGCTTTCTTT. It is translated as CASSLDLEGAEAFF.